These T cell receptor beta chains were read from a single sample in a study of control samples from healthy donors and cancer patients. This table comes from immunoSEQ multiplex PCR, and its TCRdb copy is limited to in-frame clones, with some not included. The sample yields around 94,000 clones, 85% to 90% seen once. Sequences were obtained from blood. These receptors all stem from a woman between 45 and 65 years old in good health. CDR3s include the opening cysteine and the closing phenylalanine or tryptophan. The D gene is left open where the match is weak. Clone sizes are given selectively: once, few, many, or a class where the clone is expanded.

clone size: .; D gene: TRBD1; J gene: TRBJ2-7; V gene: TRBV9; CDR3 protein: CASSVTGGASYEQYF; CDR3 DNA: TGTGCCAGCAGCGTGACAGGGGGCGCCTCCTACGAGCAGTACTTC
clone size: .; D gene: .; J gene: TRBJ2-3; V gene: TRBV7-3; CDR3 protein: CASSLTHGSTDTQYF; CDR3 DNA: TGTGCCAGCAGCTTAACCCATGGGAGCACAGATACGCAGTATTTT
clone size: .; D gene: TRBD1; J gene: TRBJ1-1; V gene: TRBV7-3; CDR3 protein: CASSLKVDRGKTEAFF; CDR3 DNA: TGTGCCAGCAGCTTAAAGGTTGACAGGGGGAAGACTGAAGCTTTCTTT
clone size: .; D gene: TRBD1; J gene: TRBJ1-1; V gene: TRBV23-1; CDR3 protein: CASSQPGQGHLMNTEAFF; CDR3 DNA: TGCGCCAGCAGCCAACCTGGACAGGGGCATTTGATGAACACTGAAGCTTTCTTT
clone size: .; D gene: TRBD1; J gene: TRBJ2-7; V gene: TRBV7-8; CDR3 protein: CASSSDRVGGYEQYF; CDR3 DNA: TGTGCCAGCAGCTCCGACAGGGTAGGAGGTTACGAGCAGTACTTC
clone size: .; D gene: .; J gene: TRBJ1-2; V gene: TRBV5-1; CDR3 protein: CASSGRTEYGYTF; CDR3 DNA: TGCGCCAGCAGTGGTAGGACAGAATATGGCTACACCTTC
clone size: .; D gene: .; J gene: TRBJ1-5; V gene: TRBV12-3/TRBV12-4; CDR3 protein: CASSHGGNQPQHF; CDR3 DNA: TGTGCCAGCAGCCACGGGGGAAATCAGCCCCAGCATTTT
clone size: .; D gene: TRBD1; J gene: TRBJ1-1; V gene: TRBV6-5; CDR3 protein: CASTRDRGSSEAFF; CDR3 DNA: TGTGCCAGCACCAGGGACAGGGGTAGCTCTGAAGCTTTCTTT
clone size: few; D gene: .; J gene: TRBJ2-2; V gene: TRBV19; CDR3 protein: CASRKPRGAGTGELFF; CDR3 DNA: TGTGCCAGTAGGAAACCCCGCGGGGCGGGGACCGGGGAGCTGTTTTTT
clone size: .; D gene: .; J gene: TRBJ1-1; V gene: TRBV5-5; CDR3 protein: CASSLVAGPSVGRTEAFF; CDR3 DNA: TGTGCCAGCAGCTTGGTGGCCGGCCCTTCGGTAGGAAGAACTGAAGCTTTCTTT
clone size: .; D gene: .; J gene: TRBJ1-1; V gene: TRBV18; CDR3 protein: CASSTAMNTEAFF; CDR3 DNA: TGTGCCAGCTCGACAGCCATGAACACTGAAGCTTTCTTT
clone size: .; D gene: .; J gene: TRBJ1-6; V gene: TRBV27; CDR3 protein: CASSLSGVWELHF; CDR3 DNA: TGTGCCAGCAGTTTATCAGGGGTTTGGGAACTCCACTTT
clone size: .; D gene: .; J gene: TRBJ2-3; V gene: TRBV7-6; CDR3 protein: CASSPEGGTDTQYF; CDR3 DNA: TGTGCCAGCAGCCCAGAAGGGGGCACAGATACGCAGTATTTT
clone size: .; D gene: TRBD1; J gene: TRBJ2-7; V gene: TRBV29-1; CDR3 protein: CSVEKDRGWEQYF; CDR3 DNA: TGCAGCGTTGAAAAGGACAGGGGATGGGAGCAGTACTTC
clone size: .; D gene: .; J gene: TRBJ1-1; V gene: TRBV6-5; CDR3 protein: CASKERLGTEAFF; CDR3 DNA: TGTGCCAGCAAGGAGCGCTTGGGCACTGAAGCTTTCTTT
clone size: few; D gene: TRBD1; J gene: TRBJ1-1; V gene: TRBV28; CDR3 protein: CASSSRGRGRENTEAFF; CDR3 DNA: TGTGCCAGCAGTTCCCGCGGTAGGGGGCGGGAGAACACTGAAGCTTTCTTT
clone size: .; D gene: TRBD1; J gene: TRBJ2-7; V gene: TRBV11-3; CDR3 protein: CASSYQQGSEQYF; CDR3 DNA: TGTGCCAGCAGCTACCAACAGGGGTCCGAGCAGTACTTC
clone size: few; D gene: .; J gene: TRBJ2-4; V gene: TRBV11-3; CDR3 protein: CASSLDRVVQYF; CDR3 DNA: TGTGCCAGCAGCTTAGATCGGGTAGTCCAGTACTTC
clone size: .; D gene: .; J gene: TRBJ2-6; V gene: TRBV11-3; CDR3 protein: CASSYRDPGANVLTF; CDR3 DNA: TGTGCCAGCAGCTACAGGGACCCTGGGGCCAACGTCCTGACTTTC
clone size: .; D gene: .; J gene: TRBJ2-1; V gene: TRBV5-5; CDR3 protein: CASSLDVYNEQFF; CDR3 DNA: TGTGCCAGCAGCTTGGACGTCTACAATGAGCAGTTCTTC
clone size: few; D gene: .; J gene: TRBJ1-3; V gene: TRBV7-6; CDR3 protein: CASSPGHLSSGNTIYF; CDR3 DNA: TGTGCCAGCAGCCCCGGACACTTAAGCTCTGGAAACACCATATATTTT
clone size: .; D gene: .; J gene: TRBJ2-1; V gene: TRBV7-3; CDR3 protein: CASSPVGSYNEQFF; CDR3 DNA: TGTGCCAGCAGCCCCGTGGGCTCCTACAATGAGCAGTTCTTC
clone size: .; D gene: .; J gene: TRBJ2-7; V gene: TRBV28; CDR3 protein: CASRYREPYEQYF; CDR3 DNA: TGTGCCAGCCGTTACCGGGAGCCCTACGAGCAGTACTTC
clone size: .; D gene: .; J gene: TRBJ2-2; V gene: TRBV7-3; CDR3 protein: CASSLIQGAGAGELFF; CDR3 DNA: TGTGCCAGCAGCTTAATTCAGGGGGCGGGGGCCGGGGAGCTGTTTTTT
clone size: once; D gene: .; J gene: TRBJ1-3; V gene: TRBV11-2; CDR3 protein: CASSLVLFAGSGNTIYF; CDR3 DNA: TGTGCCAGCAGCTTAGTCTTGTTCGCTGGGTCTGGAAACACCATATATTTT
clone size: .; D gene: .; J gene: TRBJ1-6; V gene: TRBV7-9; CDR3 protein: CASSPGGASSPLHF; CDR3 DNA: TGTGCCAGCAGCCCTGGGGGGGCCTCTTCACCCCTCCACTTT
clone size: few; D gene: TRBD1; J gene: TRBJ1-5; V gene: TRBV7-2; CDR3 protein: CASSLYGTQGAQHF; CDR3 DNA: TGTGCCAGCAGCTTATATGGAACGCAGGGGGCCCAGCATTTT
clone size: .; D gene: TRBD1; J gene: TRBJ1-1; V gene: TRBV4-3; CDR3 protein: CASSQDSTGGYTEAFF; CDR3 DNA: TGCGCCAGCAGCCAAGATTCTACAGGGGGCTACACTGAAGCTTTCTTT
clone size: once; D gene: .; J gene: TRBJ2-1; V gene: TRBV3-1/TRBV3-2; CDR3 protein: CASSPVLGTYNEQFF; CDR3 DNA: TGTGCCAGCAGCCCGGTCTTGGGAACCTACAATGAGCAGTTCTTC
clone size: .; D gene: TRBD2; J gene: TRBJ2-3; V gene: TRBV7-8; CDR3 protein: CASSTFSGGYTDTQYF; CDR3 DNA: TGTGCCAGCAGTACCTTTAGCGGGGGGTACACAGATACGCAGTATTTT
clone size: .; D gene: TRBD1; J gene: TRBJ1-1; V gene: TRBV7-8; CDR3 protein: CASSSLTGWDTEAFF; CDR3 DNA: TGTGCCAGCAGCTCCTTGACAGGGTGGGACACTGAAGCTTTCTTT
clone size: .; D gene: .; J gene: TRBJ2-2; V gene: TRBV12-5; CDR3 protein: CASGRPAGGELFF; CDR3 DNA: TGTGCTAGTGGGCGGCCCGCGGGCGGGGAGCTGTTTTTT
clone size: .; D gene: .; J gene: TRBJ1-6; V gene: TRBV11-2; CDR3 protein: CASSLDGAGWRPLHF; CDR3 DNA: TGTGCCAGCAGCTTAGATGGAGCAGGGTGGCGACCCCTCCACTTT
clone size: .; D gene: .; J gene: TRBJ1-3; V gene: TRBV5-4; CDR3 protein: CASSSALGNTIYF; CDR3 DNA: TGTGCCAGCAGCTCGGCTTTGGGAAACACCATATATTTT
clone size: .; D gene: .; J gene: TRBJ1-5; V gene: TRBV7-2; CDR3 protein: CASSLGGRGNQPQHF; CDR3 DNA: TGTGCCAGCAGCTTAGGGGGTAGGGGCAATCAGCCCCAGCATTTT
clone size: .; D gene: TRBD1; J gene: TRBJ1-2; V gene: TRBV12-3/TRBV12-4; CDR3 protein: CASTLQGARGYTF; CDR3 DNA: TGTGCCAGCACCCTTCAGGGGGCGCGTGGCTACACCTTC
clone size: .; D gene: TRBD1; J gene: TRBJ1-6; V gene: TRBV6-5; CDR3 protein: CASSWTGGSFNSPLHF; CDR3 DNA: TGTGCCAGCAGTTGGACAGGGGGATCGTTTAATTCACCCCTCCACTTT
clone size: once; D gene: .; J gene: TRBJ1-3; V gene: TRBV6-5; CDR3 protein: CASSRFTGTGNTIYF; CDR3 DNA: TGTGCCAGCAGCAGATTTACTGGGACCGGAAACACCATATATTTT
clone size: .; D gene: .; J gene: TRBJ2-3; V gene: TRBV6-5; CDR3 protein: CASRGLTGNTDTQYF; CDR3 DNA: TGTGCCAGCAGGGGACTCACAGGGAACACAGATACGCAGTATTTT
clone size: .; D gene: TRBD1; J gene: TRBJ1-1; V gene: TRBV29-1; CDR3 protein: CSVKPTGVNTEAFF; CDR3 DNA: TGCAGCGTCAAACCGACAGGGGTTAACACTGAAGCTTTCTTT
clone size: .; D gene: .; J gene: TRBJ2-2; V gene: TRBV7-2; CDR3 protein: CASRMGANTGELFF; CDR3 DNA: TGTGCCAGCAGAATGGGGGCAAACACCGGGGAGCTGTTTTTT
clone size: once; D gene: TRBD1; J gene: TRBJ2-2; V gene: TRBV28; CDR3 protein: CASSFRDRAAGELFF; CDR3 DNA: TGTGCCAGCAGCTTTAGGGACAGGGCGGCCGGGGAGCTGTTTTTT
clone size: .; D gene: .; J gene: TRBJ1-4; V gene: TRBV7-2; CDR3 protein: CASSPGRLTNEKLFF; CDR3 DNA: TGTGCCAGCAGCCCGGGAAGGCTAACTAATGAAAAACTGTTTTTT
clone size: .; D gene: .; J gene: TRBJ2-1; V gene: TRBV4-2; CDR3 protein: CASSHPDNEQFF; CDR3 DNA: TGTGCCAGCAGCCACCCGGACAATGAGCAGTTCTTC
clone size: .; D gene: TRBD2; J gene: TRBJ2-3; V gene: TRBV2; CDR3 protein: CASSAPGGLADDTQYF; CDR3 DNA: TGTGCCAGCAGTGCCCCCGGGGGACTAGCAGATGATACGCAGTATTTT
clone size: .; D gene: .; J gene: TRBJ2-7; V gene: TRBV7-2; CDR3 protein: CASSLELKSHEQYF; CDR3 DNA: TGTGCCAGCAGCTTAGAACTCAAATCCCACGAGCAGTACTTC
clone size: .; D gene: .; J gene: TRBJ1-3; V gene: TRBV5-1; CDR3 protein: CASSSSFGLSGNTIYF; CDR3 DNA: TGCGCCAGCAGCTCATCTTTTGGCCTCTCTGGAAACACCATATATTTT
clone size: .; D gene: .; J gene: TRBJ2-5; V gene: TRBV7-2; CDR3 protein: CASSLVASWETQYF; CDR3 DNA: TGTGCCAGCAGCTTAGTTGCTAGCTGGGAGACCCAGTACTTC
clone size: .; D gene: .; J gene: TRBJ2-7; V gene: TRBV6-5; CDR3 protein: CASSTGGREQYF; CDR3 DNA: TGTGCCAGCAGTACCGGGGGGCGGGAGCAGTACTTC
clone size: .; D gene: .; J gene: TRBJ1-1; V gene: TRBV18; CDR3 protein: CASSPVGDGEAFF; CDR3 DNA: TGTGCCAGCTCACCGGTCGGGGACGGAGAAGCTTTCTTT